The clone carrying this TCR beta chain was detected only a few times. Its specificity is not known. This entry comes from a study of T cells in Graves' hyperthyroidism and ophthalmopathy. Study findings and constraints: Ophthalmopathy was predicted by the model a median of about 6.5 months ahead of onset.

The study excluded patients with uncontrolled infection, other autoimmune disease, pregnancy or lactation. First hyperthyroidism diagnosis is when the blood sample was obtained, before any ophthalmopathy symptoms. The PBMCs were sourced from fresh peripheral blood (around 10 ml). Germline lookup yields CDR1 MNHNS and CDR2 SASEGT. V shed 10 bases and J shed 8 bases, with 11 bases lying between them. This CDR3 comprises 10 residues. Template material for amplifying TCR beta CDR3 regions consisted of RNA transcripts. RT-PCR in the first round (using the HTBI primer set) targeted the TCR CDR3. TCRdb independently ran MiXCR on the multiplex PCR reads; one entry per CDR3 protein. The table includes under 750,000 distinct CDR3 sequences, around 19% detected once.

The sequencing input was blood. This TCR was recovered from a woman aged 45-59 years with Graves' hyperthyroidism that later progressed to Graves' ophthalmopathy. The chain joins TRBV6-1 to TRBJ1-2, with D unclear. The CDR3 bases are TGTGCCACCCTCAGCGACGGCTACACCTTC. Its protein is CATLSDGYTF.